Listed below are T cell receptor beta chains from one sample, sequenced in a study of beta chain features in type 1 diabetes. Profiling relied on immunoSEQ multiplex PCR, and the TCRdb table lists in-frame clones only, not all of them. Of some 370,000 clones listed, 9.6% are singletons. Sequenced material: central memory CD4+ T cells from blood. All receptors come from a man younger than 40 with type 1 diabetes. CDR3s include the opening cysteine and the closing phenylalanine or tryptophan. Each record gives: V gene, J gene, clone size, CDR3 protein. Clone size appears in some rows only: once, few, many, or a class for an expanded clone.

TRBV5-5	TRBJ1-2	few	CASSWQGRPDYGYTF
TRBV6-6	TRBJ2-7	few	CASSYFQGQGEQYF
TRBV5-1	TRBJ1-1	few	CASRGSGSGTEAFF
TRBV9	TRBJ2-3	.	CASSVGRLAGAQITDTQYF
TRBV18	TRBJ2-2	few	CASQPGTGNTGELFF
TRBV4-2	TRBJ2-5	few	CASSQQGWETQYF
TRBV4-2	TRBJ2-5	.	CASSRTGVVQETQYF
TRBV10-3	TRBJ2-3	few	CAISLPGTDTQYF
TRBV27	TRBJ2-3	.	CASSLAGTTDTQYF
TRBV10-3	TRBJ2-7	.	CAISESAAVHEQYF
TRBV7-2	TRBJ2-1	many	CASSLDPTVSYNEQFF
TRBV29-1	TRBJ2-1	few	CSAVSRNYNEQFF
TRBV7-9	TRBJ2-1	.	CASSLHEGGWNEQFF
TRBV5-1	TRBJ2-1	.	CASSLLAGVDNEQFF
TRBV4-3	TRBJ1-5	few	CASSLRTGGNQPQHF
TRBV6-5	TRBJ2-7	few	CASRNGGTGTYEQYF
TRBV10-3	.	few	CAISERGTGAYEQYF
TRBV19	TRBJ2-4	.	CASRDRGDIQYF
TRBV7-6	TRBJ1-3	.	CASSTNPAVESGNTIYF
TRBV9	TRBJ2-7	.	CASSVMAGNHYEQYF
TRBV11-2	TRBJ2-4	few	CASSSRTGYRYF
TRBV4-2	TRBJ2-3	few	CASSQESGRDTQYF
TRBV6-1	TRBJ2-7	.	CASSRTGYEQYF
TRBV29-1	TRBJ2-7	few	CSVEKGQGLYEQYF
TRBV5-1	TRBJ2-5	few	CASSRSGRSETQYF
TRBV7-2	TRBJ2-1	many	CASRRGGGSYNEQFF
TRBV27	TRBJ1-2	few	CASREGAENYGYTF
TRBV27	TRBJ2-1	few	CASSRSPGQGARNEQFF
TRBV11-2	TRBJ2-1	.	CASSLEAGGPNEQFF
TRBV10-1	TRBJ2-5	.	CASSRSGTGPQETQYF
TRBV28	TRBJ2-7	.	CASSGDSASYEQYF
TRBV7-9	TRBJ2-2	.	CASRAGLNDGELFF
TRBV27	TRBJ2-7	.	CASSSRGALAGGRIYEQYF
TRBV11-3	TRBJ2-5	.	CASSLEAGGETQYF
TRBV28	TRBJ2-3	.	CASSTGAGEGDTQYF
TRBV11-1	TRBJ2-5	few	CASSFGQGLRETQYF